The next 22 T cell receptor beta chains were all read from a single sample in a study of CD8 T cells in ankylosing spondylitis. Each CDR3 protein is one row after TCRdb ran MiXCR on the 5' RACE reads. Among around 210,000 distinct CDR3 sequences listed, around 8% were seen once. The sequenced sample consisted of blood, either unsorted or a sorted T cell fraction (not recorded which). The receptor source for this set is a female donor with ankylosing spondylitis or in good health (not recorded which).

As DNA, the CDR3 is TGTGCCAGCTCTCCCTCGGTGAGGAATGAGCAGTTCTTC. It translates to CASSPSVRNEQFF. The chain employs TRBV7-9 and TRBJ2-1; D not certain. Germline-derived CDR1 and CDR2 are SEHNR and FQNEAQ (reference sequence). Deletions cut 8 bases from V and 7 bases from J, with 15 bases between. This CDR3 is 13 amino acids long.

The chain uses TRBV4-1 and TRBJ1-2; TRBD1 is a possible D gene (6 bases). CDR1 MGHRA and CDR2 YSYEKL come from the germline V gene. The CDR3 length is 13 residues. Trimming took 1 base from V and 6 from J, leaving 9 bases between them. The CDR3 region is CASSQGTENGYTF. The CDR3, as DNA: TGCGCCAGCAGCCAAGGGACAGAGAATGGCTACACCTTC.

This clonotype was detected many times. This sequence joins TRBV20-1 and TRBJ1-5, with D perhaps TRBD1 (6 bases). Between the trimmed V and J ends, which lost 2 bases and 5 bases, there was a span of 10 bases. Per germline, CDR1 DFQATT and CDR2 SNEGSKA (reference sequence). This CDR3 comprises 13 residues. CDR3 amino acids: CSARPSGDQPQHF. CDR3 sequence (DNA): TGCAGTGCTAGACCATCAGGGGATCAGCCCCAGCATTTT.

This clonotype was found a few times. The rearrangement uses TRBV24-1 and TRBJ2-2; weak D call: TRBD1 (5 bases). The germline V gene has CDR1 KGHDR and CDR2 SFDVKD. The V gene lost 0 bases and the J gene lost 5 bases, with 12 bases spanning the gap. The CDR3 spans 16 residues. The CDR3 reads CATSDLGRPGTGELFF. The CDR3 nucleotides read TGTGCCACCAGTGATTTGGGCAGGCCAGGGACCGGGGAGCTGTTTTTT.

This clonotype was seen repeatedly, ten times or more. The chain's CDR3 is CASGRGRYPEAFF. The CDR3 DNA follows: TGTGCCAGCGGTAGGGGGCGATATCCTGAAGCTTTCTTT. This chain links TRBV6-2 or TRBV6-3 with TRBJ1-1; 7 bases map to TRBD1. The V and J ends lost 8 bases and 6 bases, in that order; junction bases with no gene match: 9. The CDR3 contains 13 residues. Germline values: CDR1 MNHEY, CDR2 SVGEGT.

Ten or more counts support this clonotype. The chain has TRBV12-3 or TRBV12-4 and TRBJ1-2; possibly TRBD1 for D (6 bases). V was cut by 4 bases and J by 2 bases, with 11 bases left in between. CDR3 length: 14 residues. The CDR3 sequence: CASSYSTGNYGYTF. In DNA, the CDR3 is TGTGCCAGCAGTTACTCAACAGGGAACTATGGCTACACCTTC.

This clonotype occurred many times. The V gene is TRBV5-6, the J gene TRBJ1-1, with 11 nucleotides matching TRBD1. CDR1 and CDR2 (germline): SGHDT, YYEEEE. This CDR3 is 14 amino acids long. Germline trimming cut 3 bases from V and 4 bases from J; bases unmatched to any gene: 2. The CDR3 here is CASSWTGGGTEAFF. Written as DNA, the CDR3 is TGTGCCAGCAGCTGGACAGGGGGCGGCACTGAAGCTTTCTTT.

Note on this clonotype: A much larger clone lies one base from this, so it may be a read error. The chain is built from TRBV6-2 or TRBV6-3 and TRBJ1-1; 8 nucleotides match TRBD1. The CDR3 is 14 amino acids. V was pared by 7 bases and J by 1 base, with 5 bases of the junction left unmatched. Germline CDR1 is MNHEY and CDR2 is SVGEGT. CDR3 sequence reads: CASNRGGKNTEAFF. CDR3 DNA: TGTGCCAGCAACAGGGGGGGCAAGAACACTGAAGCTTTCTTT.

The table lists this clonotype with many counts. The chain links TRBV3-1 to TRBJ2-5; 10 bases are shared with TRBD2. Unmatched junction bases numbered 7, after V lost 4 bases and J lost 2 bases. The germline V gene encodes CDR1 LGHDT and CDR2 YNNKEL (reference sequence). The CDR3 is 16 amino acids. The CDR3 region has the DNA TGTGCCAGCAGCCTTGGACTAGCGGTCTTTCAAGAGACCCAGTACTTC. As protein: CASSLGLAVFQETQYF.

The CDR3 nucleotides are TGTGCCAGCAGCCGGGCGGCTACCCGGGGGGAGCTGTTTTTT. This encodes CASSRAATRGELFF. The chain carries TRBV12-3 or TRBV12-4 and TRBJ2-2; no firm D call. V was cut by 6 bases and J by 8 bases, with 16 bases left in between. The CDR3 length is 14 residues.

This clonotype came up many times. V usage is TRBV4-2 and J usage is TRBJ2-7, with D possibly being TRBD2 (5 bases). This CDR3 comprises 14 residues. V lost 5 bases to trimming and J lost 2 bases, with 13 bases between them. In germline, CDR1 is LGHNA, CDR2 YNFKEQ. CDR3 bases: TGTGCCAGCAGCTCCGGGATCCAGCCCTACGAGCAGTACTTC. Residues: CASSSGIQPYEQYF.

This clonotype has ten or more counts. V gene TRBV19 combines with J gene TRBJ1-5, with TRBD1 identical over 8 bases. Trimming removed 8 bases from V and 2 bases from J; junction bases left unmatched: 2. The CDR3 is 13 residues long. In germline, CDR1 is LNHDA, CDR2 SQIVND (reference sequence). The CDR3 DNA follows: TGTGCCAGTGGACAGGGAGGCAATCAGCCCCAGCATTTT. Translation gives CASGQGGNQPQHF.

Only a few counts were recorded for this clonotype. This rearrangement joins TRBV10-3 to TRBJ2-5, with D perhaps matching TRBD2 (5 bases). Germline-derived CDR1 and CDR2 are ENHRY and SYGVKD. Trimming took off 8 bases at V and 7 bases at J, with 14 bases between the two ends. The CDR3 is 12 amino acids. The CDR3, as DNA: TGTGCCATCGATGACGGGGTTGGGACCCAGTACTTC. Its translation is CAIDDGVGTQYF.

This clonotype was picked up many times. The rearrangement links TRBV2 to TRBJ2-7; 10 positions agree with TRBD1. There are 14 residues in the CDR3. The germline gives CDR1 SNHLY, CDR2 FYNNEI. The V segment lost 6 bases and the J segment 6 bases; nucleotides outside the gene matches: 8. For the CDR3, the DNA is TGTGCCAGCAGACCCGGGACAGGGGTAGGCGAGCAGTACTTC. Translation: CASRPGTGVGEQYF. The full variable domain, completed using reference TRBV2 and TRBJ2-7, is EPEVTQTPSHQVTQMGQEVILRCVPISNHLYFYWYRQILGQKVEFLVSFYNNEISEKSEIFDDQFSVERPDGSNFTLKIRSTKLEDSAMYFCASRPGTGVGEQYFGPGTRLTVT.

This clonotype has ten or more counts. The chain combines TRBV5-1 with TRBJ1-2; 7 bases fit TRBD1. The germline V gene encodes CDR1 SGHRS and CDR2 YFSETQ. This CDR3 has 13 amino acids. V trimming: 4 bases; J trimming: 3 bases; junction bases outside the gene matches: 3. CDR3 amino acids: CASSPGQDYGYTF. The CDR3 nucleotides are TGCGCCAGCAGCCCCGGACAGGACTATGGCTACACCTTC. Variable domain in full (rest from reference TRBV5-1 and TRBJ1-2): KAGVTQTPRYLIKTRGQQVTLSCSPISGHRSVSWYQQTPGQGLQFLFEYFSETQRNKGNFPGRFSGRQFSNSRSEMNVSTLELGDSALYLCASSPGQDYGYTFGSGTRLTVV.

This clonotype was observed many times. This chain uses TRBV5-6 with TRBJ2-5; D tentatively reads TRBD1 or TRBD2 (5 bases each). The germline gives CDR1 SGHDT, CDR2 YYEEEE. The ends were cut back, 5 bases at V and 3 bases at J, with 14 bases in the middle. This CDR3 region has 14 residues. CDR3 bases: TGTGCCAGCAGAACCATAGTGGGGGAAGAGACCCAGTACTTC. This translates into CASRTIVGEETQYF. Complete variable domain (other parts from reference TRBV5-6 and TRBJ2-5): DAGVTQSPTHLIKTRGQQVTLRCSPKSGHDTVSWYQQALGQGPQFIFQYYEEEERQRGNFPDRFSGHQFPNYSSELNVNALLLGDSALYLCASRTIVGEETQYFGPGTRLLVL.

This clonotype occurred many times. This sequence joins TRBV4-3 and TRBJ2-1; the D gene could be TRBD1 or TRBD2 (5 bases each). This CDR3 is 16 amino acids long. The V gene's germline CDR1 is LGHNA and CDR2 YSLEER. The ends were cut back, 4 bases at V and 1 base at J, with 14 bases in the middle. The DNA of the CDR3 is TGCGCCAGCAGCCGCTCCCGGGACCATTCCTACAATGAGCAGTTCTTC. Translation: CASSRSRDHSYNEQFF.

This clonotype was found many times. The chain is built from TRBV7-2 and TRBJ1-2; tentative D call: TRBD1 (5 bases). CDR1 SGHTA and CDR2 FQGNSA come from the germline V gene. The V end lost 3 bases, the J end lost 3 bases, and 14 bases lay between the germline ends. CDR3 size: 15 residues. The CDR3 DNA reads TGTGCCAGCAGCTTGTTCCAAGACAGTTACTATGGCTACACCTTC. Translation gives CASSLFQDSYYGYTF.

This clonotype was recorded many times. This chain connects TRBV6-1 to TRBJ2-1, with 7 bases lining up with TRBD2. The CDR3 is made up of 19 amino acids. Germline CDR1 MNHNS, CDR2 SASEGT. With 4 bases clipped from V and 0 bases from J, the junction kept 15 bases outside the gene matches. CDR3 nucleotides: TGTGCCAGCAGTGTTGGGGGTGGTCTAGCGGCTAGCTCCTACAATGAGCAGTTCTTC. Translated, it gives CASSVGGGLAASSYNEQFF.

CDR3 sequence (DNA): TGTGCCATCAGGGACAGCAAGAGCTCCTACGAGCAGTACTTC. Translating gives CAIRDSKSSYEQYF. The chain is built from TRBV10-3 and TRBJ2-7; a weak D match, TRBD1 (6 bases). Germline assignment: CDR1 ENHRY and CDR2 SYGVKD. Trimming stripped 6 bases from V and 0 bases from J, with 12 bases between. There are 14 residues in the CDR3.

This clonotype was seen repeatedly, ten times or more. The J gene is TRBJ1-1, the V gene TRBV19, with D perhaps TRBD1 (5 bases). Germline assignment: CDR1 LNHDA and CDR2 SQIVND (reference sequence). This CDR3 spans 15 amino acids. V lost 8 bases and J lost 6, with 22 bases in between. CDR3 sequence reads: CASLRTNLGAAEAFF. The CDR3, as DNA: TGTGCCAGTCTACGGACAAATCTCGGTGCCGCTGAAGCTTTCTTT.

This clonotype has ten or more counts. This chain uses TRBV7-9 with TRBJ2-4, with TRBD2 matching over 11 bases. Unmatched junction bases numbered 9, after V lost 6 bases and J lost 11 bases. CDR3 size: 14 residues. Germline CDR1 reads SEHNR; CDR2 reads FQNEAQ (reference sequence). CDR3 nucleotide sequence: TGTGCCAGCAGTCGAACTAGCGGGAGCCTTGTTCAGTACTTC. It specifies CASSRTSGSLVQYF.